This TCR beta chain was documented in a study of PD-L1 blockade in urothelial cancer. V shed 3 bases and J shed 5 bases, with 12 bases lying between them. The CDR3 totals 13 residues. The germline V gene encodes CDR1 SGHRS and CDR2 YFSETQ. Described time point: peripheral blood 6 weeks after treatment start. Method: immunoSEQ multiplex PCR; TCRdb's copy keeps in-frame clones and lacks some. The sample holds tens of thousands of clones, about 89% seen once. This receptor was obtained from a man between 65 and 85 years old with urothelial cancer. Sequencing used PBMCs, obtained around atezolizumab (anti-PD-L1) treatment. This rearrangement joins TRBV5-1 to TRBJ2-7; D perhaps matches TRBD1 (6 bases). CDR3 in amino acids: CASSSRTADEQYF. For the CDR3, the DNA is TGCGCCAGCAGCTCCCGGACAGCCGACGAGCAGTACTTC.